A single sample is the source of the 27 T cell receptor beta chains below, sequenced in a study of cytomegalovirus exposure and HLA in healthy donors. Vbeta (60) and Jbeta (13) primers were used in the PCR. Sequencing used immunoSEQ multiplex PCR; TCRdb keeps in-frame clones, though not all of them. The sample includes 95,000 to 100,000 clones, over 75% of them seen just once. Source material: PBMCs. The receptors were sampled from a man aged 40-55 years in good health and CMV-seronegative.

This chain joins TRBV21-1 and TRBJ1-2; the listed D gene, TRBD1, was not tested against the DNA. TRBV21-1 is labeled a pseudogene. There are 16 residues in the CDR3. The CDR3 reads CASITWGPPMNYGYTF. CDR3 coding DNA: TGTGCCAGCATCACGTGGGGCCCCCCAATGAACTATGGCTACACCTTC.

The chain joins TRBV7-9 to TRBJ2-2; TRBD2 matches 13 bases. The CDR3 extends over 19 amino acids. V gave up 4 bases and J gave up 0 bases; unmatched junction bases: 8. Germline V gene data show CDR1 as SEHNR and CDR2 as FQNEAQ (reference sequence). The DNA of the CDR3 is TGTGCCAGCAGCTACGGACTAGCGGGAGCGCATCCGAACACCGGGGAGCTGTTTTTT. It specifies CASSYGLAGAHPNTGELFF. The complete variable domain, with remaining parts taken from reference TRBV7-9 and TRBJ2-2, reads DTGVSQNPRHKITKRGQNVTFRCDPISEHNRLYWYRQTLGQGPEFLTYFQNEAQLEKSRLLSDRFSAERPKGSFSTLEIQRTEQGDSAMYLCASSYGLAGAHPNTGELFFGEGSRLTVL.

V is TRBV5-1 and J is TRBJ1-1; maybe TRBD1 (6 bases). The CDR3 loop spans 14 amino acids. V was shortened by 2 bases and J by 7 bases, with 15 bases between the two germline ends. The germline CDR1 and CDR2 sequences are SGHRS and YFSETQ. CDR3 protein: CASSFRTDMLEAFF. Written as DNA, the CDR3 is TGCGCCAGCAGCTTTCGGACAGACATGCTTGAAGCTTTCTTT.

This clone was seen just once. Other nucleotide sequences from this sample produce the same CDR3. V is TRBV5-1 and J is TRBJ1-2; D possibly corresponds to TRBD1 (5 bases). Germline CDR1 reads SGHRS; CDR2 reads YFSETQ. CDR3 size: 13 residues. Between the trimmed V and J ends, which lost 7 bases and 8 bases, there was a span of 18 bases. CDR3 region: CASGLQGPGGYTF. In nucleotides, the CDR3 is TGCGCCAGCGGTTTGCAGGGTCCCGGCGGCTACACCTTC. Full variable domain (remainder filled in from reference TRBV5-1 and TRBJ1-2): KAGVTQTPRYLIKTRGQQVTLSCSPISGHRSVSWYQQTPGQGLQFLFEYFSETQRNKGNFPGRFSGRQFSNSRSEMNVSTLELGDSALYLCASGLQGPGGYTFGSGTRLTVV.

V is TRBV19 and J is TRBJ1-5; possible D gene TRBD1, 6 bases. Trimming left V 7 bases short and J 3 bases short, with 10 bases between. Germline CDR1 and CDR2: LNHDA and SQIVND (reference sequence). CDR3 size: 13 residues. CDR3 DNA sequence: TGTGCCAGTAAGATGGGGGCCAATCAGCCCCAGCATTTT. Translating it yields CASKMGANQPQHF. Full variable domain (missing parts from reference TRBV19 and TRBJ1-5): DGGITQSPKYLFRKEGQNVTLSCEQNLNHDAMYWYRQDPGQGLRLIYYSQIVNDFQKGDIAEGYSVSREKKESFPLTVTSAQKNPTAFYLCASKMGANQPQHFGDGTRLSIL.

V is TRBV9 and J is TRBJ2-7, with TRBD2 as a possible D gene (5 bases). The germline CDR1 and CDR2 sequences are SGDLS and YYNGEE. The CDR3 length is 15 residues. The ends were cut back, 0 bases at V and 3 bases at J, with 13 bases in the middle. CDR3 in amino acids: CASSVDGGSGYEQYF. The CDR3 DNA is TGTGCCAGCAGCGTAGATGGTGGCAGCGGCTACGAGCAGTACTTC.

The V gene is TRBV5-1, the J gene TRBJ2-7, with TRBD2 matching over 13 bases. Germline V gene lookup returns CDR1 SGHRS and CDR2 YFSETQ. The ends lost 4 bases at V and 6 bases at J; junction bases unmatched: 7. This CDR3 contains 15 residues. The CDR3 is CASSVLAGGPGEQYF. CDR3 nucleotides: TGCGCCAGCAGCGTACTAGCGGGAGGGCCGGGCGAGCAGTACTTC.

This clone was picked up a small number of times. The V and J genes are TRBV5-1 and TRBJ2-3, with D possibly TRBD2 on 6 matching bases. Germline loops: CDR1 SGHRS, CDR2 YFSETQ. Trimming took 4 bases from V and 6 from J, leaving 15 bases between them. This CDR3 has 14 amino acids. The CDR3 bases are TGCGCCAGCAGCGTGAGCGGGTCATGGGATACGCAGTATTTT. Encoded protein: CASSVSGSWDTQYF.

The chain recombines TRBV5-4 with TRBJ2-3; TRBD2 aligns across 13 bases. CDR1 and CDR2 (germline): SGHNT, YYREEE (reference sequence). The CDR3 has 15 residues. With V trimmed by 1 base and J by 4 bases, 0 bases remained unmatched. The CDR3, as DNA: TGTGCCAGCAGCTTGACTAGCGGGAGGGCAGATACGCAGTATTTT. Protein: CASSLTSGRADTQYF.

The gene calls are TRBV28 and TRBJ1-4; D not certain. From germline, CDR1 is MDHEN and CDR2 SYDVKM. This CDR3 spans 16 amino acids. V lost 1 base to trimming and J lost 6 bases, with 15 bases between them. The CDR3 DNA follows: TGTGCCAGCAGTTTATTCTCATCGGGTGGATATGAAAAACTGTTTTTT. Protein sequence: CASSLFSSGGYEKLFF.

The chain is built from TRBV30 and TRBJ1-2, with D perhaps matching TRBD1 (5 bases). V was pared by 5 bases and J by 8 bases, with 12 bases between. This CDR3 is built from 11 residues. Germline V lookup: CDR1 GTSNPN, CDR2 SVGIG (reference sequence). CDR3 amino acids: CAWFRAGGYTF. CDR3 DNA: TGTGCCTGGTTCAGGGCGGGAGGCTACACCTTC.

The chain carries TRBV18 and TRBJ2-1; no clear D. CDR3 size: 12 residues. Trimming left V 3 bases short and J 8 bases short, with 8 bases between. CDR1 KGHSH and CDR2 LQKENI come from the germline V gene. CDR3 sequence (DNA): TGTGCCAGCTCACCGCTGGGCGATGAGCAGTTCTTC. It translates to CASSPLGDEQFF.

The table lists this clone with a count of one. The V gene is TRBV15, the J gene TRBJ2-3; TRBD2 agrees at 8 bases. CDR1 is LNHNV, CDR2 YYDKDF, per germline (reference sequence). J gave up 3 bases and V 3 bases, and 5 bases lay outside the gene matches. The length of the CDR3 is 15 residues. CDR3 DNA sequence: TGTGCCACCAGCAGTGAGGCGGGGGGAACAGATACGCAGTATTTT. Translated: CATSSEAGGTDTQYF.

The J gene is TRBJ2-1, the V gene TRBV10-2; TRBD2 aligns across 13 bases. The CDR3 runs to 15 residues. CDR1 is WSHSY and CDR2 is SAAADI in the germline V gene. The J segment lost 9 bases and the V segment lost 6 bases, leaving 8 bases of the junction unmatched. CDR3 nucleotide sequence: TGCGCCAGCAGCGATGGACTAGCGGGAGTAAGTGAGCAGTTCTTC. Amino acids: CASSDGLAGVSEQFF.

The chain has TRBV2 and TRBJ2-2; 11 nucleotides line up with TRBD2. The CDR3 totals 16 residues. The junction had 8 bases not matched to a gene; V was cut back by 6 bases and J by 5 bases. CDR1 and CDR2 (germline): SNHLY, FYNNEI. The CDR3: CASRRGTSGFTGELFF. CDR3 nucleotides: TGTGCCAGCAGGAGAGGGACTAGCGGTTTTACCGGGGAGCTGTTTTTT. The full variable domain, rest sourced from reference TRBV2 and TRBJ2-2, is EPEVTQTPSHQVTQMGQEVILRCVPISNHLYFYWYRQILGQKVEFLVSFYNNEISEKSEIFDDQFSVERPDGSNFTLKIRSTKLEDSAMYFCASRRGTSGFTGELFFGEGSRLTVL.

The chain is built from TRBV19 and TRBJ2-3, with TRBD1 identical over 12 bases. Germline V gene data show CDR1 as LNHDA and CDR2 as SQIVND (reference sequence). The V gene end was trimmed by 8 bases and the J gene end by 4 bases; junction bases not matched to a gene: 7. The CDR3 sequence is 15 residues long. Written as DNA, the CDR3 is TGTGCCAGTGGGCCGGGACAGGGGGCAGCAGATACGCAGTATTTT. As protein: CASGPGQGAADTQYF.

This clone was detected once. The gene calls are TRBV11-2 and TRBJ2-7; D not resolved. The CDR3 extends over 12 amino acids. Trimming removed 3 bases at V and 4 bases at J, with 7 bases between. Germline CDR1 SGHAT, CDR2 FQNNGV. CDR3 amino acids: CASSFLDYEQYF. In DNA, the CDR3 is TGTGCCAGCAGCTTTTTAGATTACGAGCAGTACTTC.

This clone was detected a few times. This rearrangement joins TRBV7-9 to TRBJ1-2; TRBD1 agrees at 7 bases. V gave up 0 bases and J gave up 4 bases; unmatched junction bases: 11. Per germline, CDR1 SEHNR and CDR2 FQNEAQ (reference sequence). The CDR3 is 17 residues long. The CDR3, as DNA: TGTGCCAGCAGCTTAGCGGATACCGGGACAGCGGGCTATGGCTACACCTTC. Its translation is CASSLADTGTAGYGYTF.

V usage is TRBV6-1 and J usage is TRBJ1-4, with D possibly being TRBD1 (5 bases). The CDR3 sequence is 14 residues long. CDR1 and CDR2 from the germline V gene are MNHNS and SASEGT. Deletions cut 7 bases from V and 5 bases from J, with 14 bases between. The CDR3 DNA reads TGTGCCAGCACGCGGGGGATTGAGAATGAAAAACTGTTTTTT. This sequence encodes CASTRGIENEKLFF.

The CDR3 reads CASSPLGSVTEAFF. The CDR3 bases are TGTGCCAGCTCACCACTGGGCAGTGTCACTGAAGCTTTCTTT. This sequence joins TRBV18 and TRBJ1-1; no clear D. The CDR3 spans 14 residues. Germline loops: CDR1 KGHSH, CDR2 LQKENI. V lost 1 base, J lost 4 bases, and 10 bases lay in between.

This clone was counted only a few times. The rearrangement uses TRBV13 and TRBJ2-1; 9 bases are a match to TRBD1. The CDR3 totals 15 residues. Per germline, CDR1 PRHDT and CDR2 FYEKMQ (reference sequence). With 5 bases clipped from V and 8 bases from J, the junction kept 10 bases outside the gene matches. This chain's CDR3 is CASSVTGTGIDEQFF. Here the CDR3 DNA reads TGTGCCAGCAGCGTAACCGGGACAGGGATTGATGAGCAGTTCTTC. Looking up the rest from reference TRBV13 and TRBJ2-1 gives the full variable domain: AAGVIQSPRHLIKEKRETATLKCYPIPRHDTVYWYQQGPGQDPQFLISFYEKMQSDKGSIPDRFSAQQFSDYHSELNMSSLELGDSALYFCASSVTGTGIDEQFFGPGTRLTVL.

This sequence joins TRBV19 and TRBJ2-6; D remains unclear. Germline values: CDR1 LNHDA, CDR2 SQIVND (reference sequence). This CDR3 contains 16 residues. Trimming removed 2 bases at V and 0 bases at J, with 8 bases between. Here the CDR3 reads CASSISIISGANVLTF. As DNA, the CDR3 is TGTGCCAGTAGTATATCCATCATCTCTGGGGCCAACGTCCTGACTTTC.

In DNA form, the CDR3 reads TGTGCCATATGGACAGGGAGGAACACTGAAGCTTTCTTT. Translated, it gives CAIWTGRNTEAFF. The chain joins TRBV30 to TRBJ1-1; 8 bases line up with TRBD1. Germline CDR1 is GTSNPN and CDR2 is SVGIG (reference sequence). The ends lost 8 bases at V and 1 base at J; junction bases unmatched: 6. This CDR3 has 13 residues.

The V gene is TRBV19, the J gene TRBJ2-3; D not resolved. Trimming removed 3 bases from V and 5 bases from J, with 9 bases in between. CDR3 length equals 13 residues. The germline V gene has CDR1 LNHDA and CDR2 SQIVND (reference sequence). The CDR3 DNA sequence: TGTGCCAGTAGTATTGGAGCAAAAGATACGCAGTATTTT. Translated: CASSIGAKDTQYF.

The CDR3 sequence: CASSSTKGLAGNTGELFF. The CDR3 coding sequence is TGTGCCAGCAGTTCCACGAAGGGACTAGCGGGGAACACCGGGGAGCTGTTTTTT. This rearrangement joins TRBV27 to TRBJ2-2; TRBD2 agrees at 12 bases. Germline V lookup: CDR1 MNHEY, CDR2 SMNVEV (reference sequence). The CDR3 covers 18 residues. Trimming cost V 4 bases and J 1 base; bases outside gene matches: 7.

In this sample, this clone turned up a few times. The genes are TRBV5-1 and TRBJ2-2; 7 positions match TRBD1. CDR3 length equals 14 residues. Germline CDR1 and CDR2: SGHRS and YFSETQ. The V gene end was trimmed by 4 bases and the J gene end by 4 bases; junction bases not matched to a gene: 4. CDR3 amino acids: CASSERQGTGELFF. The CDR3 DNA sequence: TGCGCCAGCAGCGAGAGACAGGGCACCGGGGAGCTGTTTTTT.

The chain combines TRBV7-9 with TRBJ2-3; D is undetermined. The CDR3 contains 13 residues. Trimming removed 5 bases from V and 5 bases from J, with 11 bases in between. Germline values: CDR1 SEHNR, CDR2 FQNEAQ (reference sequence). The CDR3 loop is CASSVDWVDTQYF. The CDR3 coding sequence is TGTGCCAGCAGCGTTGACTGGGTAGATACGCAGTATTTT.